The present entry profiles one T cell receptor beta chain with its context. The CDR3 spans 14 residues. V lost 0 bases to trimming and J lost 6 bases, with 9 bases between them. Germline assignment: CDR1 GTSNPN and CDR2 SVGIG (reference sequence). These data originate in a study of blood T cell repertoires in COVID-19. Study-wide context: The United States, Italy and Spain provided the acute and convalescent COVID-19 samples. PBMCs, B-cell-depleted T cells, or T cells were the source of the cDNA or gDNA that made up the material.

As originally analysed: From reference gene primer amplification, estimates of nucleated cell counts were derived. Sequencing was performed with immunoSEQ multiplex PCR; in TCRdb, only in-frame clones are kept and a portion is missing. That table furnishes V, J and clone size, whereas the DNA furnished D and trimming. The sample includes some 270,000 clones, around 90% of them seen just once. Material: peripheral blood. The source is a man in his fifties or sixties with acute or convalescent COVID-19. This rearrangement joins TRBV30 to TRBJ1-6; no reliable D call. The CDR3 protein is CAWSVTALNSPLHF. DNA for the CDR3: TGTGCCTGGAGTGTAACAGCCCTTAATTCACCCCTCCACTTT.